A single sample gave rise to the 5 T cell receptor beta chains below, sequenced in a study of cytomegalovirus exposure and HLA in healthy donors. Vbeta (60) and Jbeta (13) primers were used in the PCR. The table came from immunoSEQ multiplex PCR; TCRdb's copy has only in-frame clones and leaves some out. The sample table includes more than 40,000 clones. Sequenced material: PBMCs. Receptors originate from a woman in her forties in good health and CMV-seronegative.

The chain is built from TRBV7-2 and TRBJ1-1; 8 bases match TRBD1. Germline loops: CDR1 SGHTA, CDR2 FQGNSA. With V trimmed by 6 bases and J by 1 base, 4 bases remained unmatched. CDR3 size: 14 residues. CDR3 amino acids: CASREGTGNTEAFF. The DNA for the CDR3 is TGTGCCAGCAGGGAAGGGACAGGGAACACTGAAGCTTTCTTT.

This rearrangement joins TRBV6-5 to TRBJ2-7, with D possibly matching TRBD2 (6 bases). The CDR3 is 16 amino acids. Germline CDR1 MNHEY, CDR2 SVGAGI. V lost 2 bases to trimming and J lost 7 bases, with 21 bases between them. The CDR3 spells CASSYGMEGPTWEQYF. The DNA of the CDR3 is TGTGCCAGCAGTTACGGTATGGAGGGCCCAACATGGGAGCAGTACTTC.

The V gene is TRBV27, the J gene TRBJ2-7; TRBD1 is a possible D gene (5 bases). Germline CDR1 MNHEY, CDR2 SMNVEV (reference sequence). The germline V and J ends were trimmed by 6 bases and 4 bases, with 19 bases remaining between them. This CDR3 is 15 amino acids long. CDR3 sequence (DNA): TGTGCCAGCAGCCCTAGGGGTTTTCAAACTTACGAGCAGTACTTC. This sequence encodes CASSPRGFQTYEQYF.

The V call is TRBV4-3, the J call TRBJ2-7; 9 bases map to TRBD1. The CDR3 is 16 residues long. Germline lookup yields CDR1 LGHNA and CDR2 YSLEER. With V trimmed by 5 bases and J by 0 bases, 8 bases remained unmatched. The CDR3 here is CASSSHRDRVSYEQYF. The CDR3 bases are TGCGCCAGCAGCTCTCACCGGGACAGGGTCTCCTACGAGCAGTACTTC.

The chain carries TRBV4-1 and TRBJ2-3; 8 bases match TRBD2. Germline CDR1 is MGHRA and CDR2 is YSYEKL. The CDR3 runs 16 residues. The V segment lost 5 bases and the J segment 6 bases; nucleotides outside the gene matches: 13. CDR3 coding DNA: TGCGCCAGCAGCAGCCCCGGCACTAGCGGTGTGGATACGCAGTATTTT. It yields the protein CASSSPGTSGVDTQYF.